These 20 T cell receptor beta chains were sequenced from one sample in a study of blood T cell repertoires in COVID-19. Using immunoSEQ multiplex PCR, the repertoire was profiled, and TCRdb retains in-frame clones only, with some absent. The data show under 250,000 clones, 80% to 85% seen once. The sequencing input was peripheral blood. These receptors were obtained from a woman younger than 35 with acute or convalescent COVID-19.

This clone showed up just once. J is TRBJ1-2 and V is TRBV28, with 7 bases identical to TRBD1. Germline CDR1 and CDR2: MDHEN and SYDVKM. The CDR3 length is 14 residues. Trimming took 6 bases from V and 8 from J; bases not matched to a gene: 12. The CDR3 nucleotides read TGTGCCAGCAGCCAAGGGGACAGAATAGGGGGCTACACCTTC. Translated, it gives CASSQGDRIGGYTF.

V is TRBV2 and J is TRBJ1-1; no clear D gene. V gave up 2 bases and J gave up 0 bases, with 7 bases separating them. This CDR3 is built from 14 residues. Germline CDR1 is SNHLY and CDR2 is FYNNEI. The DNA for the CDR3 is TGTGCCAGCAGTGAATACAGAGTGAACACTGAAGCTTTCTTT. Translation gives CASSEYRVNTEAFF.

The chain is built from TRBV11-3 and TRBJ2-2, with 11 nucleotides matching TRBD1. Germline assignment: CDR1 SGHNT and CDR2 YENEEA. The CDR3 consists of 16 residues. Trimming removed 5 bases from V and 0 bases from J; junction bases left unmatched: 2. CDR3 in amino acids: CASSPGQGANTGELFF. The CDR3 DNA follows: TGTGCCAGCAGCCCGGGACAGGGGGCGAACACCGGGGAGCTGTTTTTT. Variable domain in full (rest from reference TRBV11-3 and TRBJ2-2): EAGVVQSPRYKIIEKKQPVAFWCNPISGHNTLYWYLQNLGQGPELLIRYENEEAVDDSQLPKDRFSAERLKGVDSTLKIQPAELGDSAVYLCASSPGQGANTGELFFGEGSRLTVL.

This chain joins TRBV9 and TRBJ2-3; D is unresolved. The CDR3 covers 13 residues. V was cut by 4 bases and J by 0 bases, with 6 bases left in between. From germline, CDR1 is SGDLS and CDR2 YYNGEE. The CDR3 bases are TGTGCCAGCAGCCTCACTAGCACAGATACGCAGTATTTT. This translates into CASSLTSTDTQYF.

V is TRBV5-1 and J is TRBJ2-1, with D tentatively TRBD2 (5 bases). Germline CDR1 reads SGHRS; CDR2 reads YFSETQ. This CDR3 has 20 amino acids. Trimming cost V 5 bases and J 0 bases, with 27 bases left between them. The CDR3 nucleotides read TGCGCCAGCAGTCACGAACTCCGTTTTCCCTCTAGCTACTCCTACAATGAGCAGTTCTTC. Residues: CASSHELRFPSSYSYNEQFF.

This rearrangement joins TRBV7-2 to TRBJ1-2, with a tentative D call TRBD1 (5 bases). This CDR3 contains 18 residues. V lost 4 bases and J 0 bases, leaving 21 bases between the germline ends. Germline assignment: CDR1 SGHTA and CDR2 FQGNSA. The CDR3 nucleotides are TGTGCCAGCAGCTGGCGGTGGGGGGGGGACCTATCTAACTATGGCTACACCTTC. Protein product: CASSWRWGGDLSNYGYTF.

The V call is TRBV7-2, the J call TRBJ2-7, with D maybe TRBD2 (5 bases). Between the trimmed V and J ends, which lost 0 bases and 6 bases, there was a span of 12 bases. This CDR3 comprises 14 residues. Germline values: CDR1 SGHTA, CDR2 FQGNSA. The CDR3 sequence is CASSLASGSREQYF. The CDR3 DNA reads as TGTGCCAGCAGCTTAGCAAGTGGGAGTCGCGAGCAGTACTTC.

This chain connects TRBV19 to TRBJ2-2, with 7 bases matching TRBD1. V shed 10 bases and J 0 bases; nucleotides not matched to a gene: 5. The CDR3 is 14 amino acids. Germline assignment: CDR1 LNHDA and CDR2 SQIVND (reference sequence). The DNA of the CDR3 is TGTGCCACCCGGGACAGCGCGAACACCGGGGAGCTGTTTTTT. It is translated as CATRDSANTGELFF.

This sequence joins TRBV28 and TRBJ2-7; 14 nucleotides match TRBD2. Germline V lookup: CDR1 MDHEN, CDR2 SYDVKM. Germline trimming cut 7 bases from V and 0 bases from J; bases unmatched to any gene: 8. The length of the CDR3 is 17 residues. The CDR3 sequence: CASNGLAGGLSSYEQYF. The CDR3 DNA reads TGTGCCAGCAACGGACTAGCGGGAGGCTTAAGCTCCTACGAGCAGTACTTC.

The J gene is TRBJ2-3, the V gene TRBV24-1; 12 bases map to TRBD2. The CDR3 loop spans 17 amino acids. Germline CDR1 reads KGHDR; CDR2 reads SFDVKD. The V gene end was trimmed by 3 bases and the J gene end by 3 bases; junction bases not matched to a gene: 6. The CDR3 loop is CATSDLPGTSGTDTQYF. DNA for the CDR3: TGTGCCACCAGTGATCTCCCCGGGACTAGCGGGACAGATACGCAGTATTTT.

CDR3 sequence (DNA): TGTGCCAGCACCACCGGGACTTGGACTGAAGCTTTCTTT. Translation gives CASTTGTWTEAFF. The chain is built from TRBV13 and TRBJ1-1, with a weak D call TRBD1 (5 bases). CDR1 and CDR2 from the germline V gene are PRHDT and FYEKMQ (reference sequence). V shed 7 bases and J shed 5 bases, with 14 bases lying between them. The CDR3 covers 13 residues.

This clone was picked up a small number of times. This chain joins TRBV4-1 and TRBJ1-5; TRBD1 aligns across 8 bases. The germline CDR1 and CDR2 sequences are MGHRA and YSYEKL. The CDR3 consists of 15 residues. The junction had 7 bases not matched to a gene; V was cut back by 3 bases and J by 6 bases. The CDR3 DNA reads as TGCGCCAGCAGCCACGAGACAGGGGTAGGTCAGCCCCAGCATTTT. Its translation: CASSHETGVGQPQHF.

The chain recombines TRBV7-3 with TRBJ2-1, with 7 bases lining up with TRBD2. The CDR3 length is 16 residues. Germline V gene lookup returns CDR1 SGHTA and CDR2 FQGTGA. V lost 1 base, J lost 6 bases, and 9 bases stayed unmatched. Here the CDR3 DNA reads TGTGCCAGCAGCTTAATGCCCGGGAGGTCGTCCAATGAGCAGTTCTTC. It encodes CASSLMPGRSSNEQFF.

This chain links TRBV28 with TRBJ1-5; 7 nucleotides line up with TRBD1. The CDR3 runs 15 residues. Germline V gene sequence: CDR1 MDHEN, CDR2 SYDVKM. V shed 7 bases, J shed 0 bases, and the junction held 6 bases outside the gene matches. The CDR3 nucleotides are TGTGCCAGCACCGCGACAGGGAGTAGCAATCAGCCCCAGCATTTT. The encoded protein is CASTATGSSNQPQHF.

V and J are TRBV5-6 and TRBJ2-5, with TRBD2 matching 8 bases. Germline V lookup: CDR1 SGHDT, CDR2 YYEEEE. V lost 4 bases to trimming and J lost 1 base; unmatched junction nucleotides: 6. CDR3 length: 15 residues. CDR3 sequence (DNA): TGTGCCAGCAGCCCAGCCGGGGGGGTCCAAGAGACCCAGTACTTC. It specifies CASSPAGGVQETQYF. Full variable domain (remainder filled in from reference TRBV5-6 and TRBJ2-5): DAGVTQSPTHLIKTRGQQVTLRCSPKSGHDTVSWYQQALGQGPQFIFQYYEEEERQRGNFPDRFSGHQFPNYSSELNVNALLLGDSALYLCASSPAGGVQETQYFGPGTRLLVL.

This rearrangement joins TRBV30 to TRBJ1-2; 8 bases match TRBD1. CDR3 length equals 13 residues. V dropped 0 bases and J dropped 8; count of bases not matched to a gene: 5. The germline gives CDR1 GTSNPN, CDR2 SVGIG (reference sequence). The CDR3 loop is CAWSVQGVSGYTF. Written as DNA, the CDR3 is TGTGCCTGGAGTGTACAGGGGGTGAGCGGCTACACCTTC. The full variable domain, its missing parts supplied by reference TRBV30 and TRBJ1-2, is SQTIHQWPATLVQPVGSPLSLECTVEGTSNPNLYWYRQAAGRGLQLLFYSVGIGQISSEVPQNLSASRPQDRQFILSSKKLLLSDSGFYLCAWSVQGVSGYTFGSGTRLTVV.

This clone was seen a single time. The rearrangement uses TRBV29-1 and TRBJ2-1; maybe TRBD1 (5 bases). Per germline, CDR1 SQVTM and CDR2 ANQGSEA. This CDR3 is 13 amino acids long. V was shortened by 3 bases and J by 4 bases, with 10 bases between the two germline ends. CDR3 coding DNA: TGCAGCGTTGACCTGACAGCGTACAATGAGCAGTTCTTC. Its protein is CSVDLTAYNEQFF.

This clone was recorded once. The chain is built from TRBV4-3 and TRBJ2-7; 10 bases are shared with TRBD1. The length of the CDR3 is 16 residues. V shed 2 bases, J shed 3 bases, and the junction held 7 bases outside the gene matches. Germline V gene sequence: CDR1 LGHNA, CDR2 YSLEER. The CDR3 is CASSQYLTGGSYEQYF. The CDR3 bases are TGCGCCAGCAGCCAATATTTGACAGGGGGCAGCTACGAGCAGTACTTC.

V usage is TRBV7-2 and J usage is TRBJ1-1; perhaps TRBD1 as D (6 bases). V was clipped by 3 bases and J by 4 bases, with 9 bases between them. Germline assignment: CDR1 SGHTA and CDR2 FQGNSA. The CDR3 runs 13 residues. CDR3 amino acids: CASSFRGGTEAFF. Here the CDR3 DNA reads TGTGCCAGCAGCTTCAGGGGTGGCACTGAAGCTTTCTTT.

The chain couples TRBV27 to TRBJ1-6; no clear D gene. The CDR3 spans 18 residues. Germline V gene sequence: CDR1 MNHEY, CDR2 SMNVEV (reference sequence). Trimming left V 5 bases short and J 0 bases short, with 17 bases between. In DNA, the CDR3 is TGTGCCAGCAGTGAGTCGCTGTACGGTTTCTCCTATAATTCACCCCTCCACTTT. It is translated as CASSESLYGFSYNSPLHF.